The 31 T cell receptor beta chains below all came from one sample that was sequenced in a study of T cell responses to AZD1222 COVID-19 vaccine (dated by TCRdb to about 2021). The method behind the library was the immunoSEQ multiplex PCR assay. TCRdb limited this immuneACCESS table to in-frame rearrangements with V and J called. A share of clones is missing; checked studies link under half to unresolved V genes, and the rest is unexplained. The table for this sample lists approximately 140,000 clones; around 91% of them were counted only once. About a tenth of the sample rests with the top ten. The time point label corresponds to: about 28 days (+/-7) after the second vaccine dose. Sequenced here: peripheral blood, sampled 28 days after the second AZD1222 dose. The receptors were gathered from an adult who received the AZD1222 COVID-19 vaccine.

The count of this clone is one. This chain connects TRBV5-6 to TRBJ2-1; maybe TRBD1 (5 bases). The ends were cut back, 0 bases at V and 8 bases at J, with 12 bases in the middle. This CDR3 region has 14 residues. CDR1 is SGHDT, CDR2 YYEEEE, per germline. The CDR3 sequence is CASSLDMRRDEQFF. CDR3 sequence (DNA): TGTGCCAGCAGCTTGGATATGCGCAGGGATGAGCAGTTCTTC.

V and J are TRBV28 and TRBJ1-2; 9 positions match TRBD1. This CDR3 comprises 14 residues. V was clipped by 6 bases and J by 2 bases; unmatched bases: 4. The germline gives CDR1 MDHEN, CDR2 SYDVKM. CDR3 sequence (DNA): TGTGCCAGCAGCTCAGGACAGGGGAACTATGGCTACACCTTC. It yields the protein CASSSGQGNYGYTF.

V usage is TRBV7-2 and J usage is TRBJ1-1; TRBD1 matches 8 bases. The CDR3 covers 14 residues. Germline loops: CDR1 SGHTA, CDR2 FQGNSA. The trim removed 5 bases at V and 12 bases at J, leaving 14 bases unmatched. The CDR3 spells CASSPIRWGQDTFF. Written as DNA, the CDR3 is TGTGCCAGCAGCCCTATCCGCTGGGGACAGGATACTTTCTTT.

The chain recombines TRBV4-1 with TRBJ2-1, with D possibly being TRBD2 (5 bases). The V end lost 4 bases, the J end lost 5 bases, and 15 bases lay between the germline ends. CDR1 is MGHRA, CDR2 YSYEKL, per germline. The CDR3 length is 15 residues. The CDR3, as DNA: TGCGCCAGCAGCCCCCAGGCGACGGGGAACAATGAGCAGTTCTTC. Protein sequence: CASSPQATGNNEQFF.

The rearrangement joins TRBV5-1 to TRBJ1-3; no clear D gene. This CDR3 region has 15 residues. Germline CDR1 and CDR2: SGHRS and YFSETQ. V lost 4 bases and J lost 0, with 11 bases in between. Here the CDR3 reads CASSQQSVSGNTIYF. The CDR3, as DNA: TGCGCCAGCAGCCAGCAATCCGTCTCTGGAAACACCATATATTTT.

The chain joins TRBV6-5 to TRBJ2-1, with 10 bases aligning to TRBD2. J was trimmed by 8 bases and V by 7 bases; bases with no gene match: 11. Germline V CDR1 and CDR2: MNHEY, SVGAGI. The CDR3 runs 15 residues. The CDR3: CASTRSGRAFDEQFF. CDR3 nucleotides: TGTGCCAGCACAAGGAGCGGGAGGGCCTTCGATGAGCAGTTCTTC.

J is TRBJ2-1 and V is TRBV5-8; 11 bases match TRBD1. CDR1 is SGHTS, CDR2 YDEGEE, per germline. The trim removed 4 bases at V and 8 bases at J, leaving 14 bases unmatched. The CDR3 sequence is 17 residues long. CDR3 DNA sequence: TGTGCCAGCAGCCCACGGGGACAGGGGGTTTTATTCGATGAGCAGTTCTTC. Encoded protein: CASSPRGQGVLFDEQFF. Together with reference TRBV5-8 and TRBJ2-1, the CDR3 gives the full variable domain: EAGVTQSPTHLIKTRGQQATLRCSPISGHTSVYWYQQALGLGLQFLLWYDEGEERNRGNFPPRFSGRQFPNYSSELNVNALELEDSALYLCASSPRGQGVLFDEQFFGPGTRLTVL.

The V gene is TRBV19, the J gene TRBJ2-5; D is ambiguous. The CDR3 totals 13 residues. V lost 3 bases, J lost 5 bases, and 10 bases lay in between. Germline V gene data show CDR1 as LNHDA and CDR2 as SQIVND (reference sequence). The CDR3 DNA reads as TGTGCCAGTAGTATCCAGAAAAGGGAGACCCAGTACTTC. It is translated as CASSIQKRETQYF.

The chain couples TRBV30 to TRBJ1-2; the D is unclear. V was trimmed by 0 bases and J by 0 bases, leaving 5 bases between them. This CDR3 has 13 residues. Germline CDR1 GTSNPN, CDR2 SVGIG (reference sequence). The CDR3 sequence: CAWSVSTNYGYTF. In DNA form, the CDR3 reads TGTGCCTGGAGTGTAAGCACTAACTATGGCTACACCTTC.

This rearrangement joins TRBV6-5 to TRBJ1-1, with D maybe TRBD1 (6 bases). CDR1 and CDR2 from the germline V gene are MNHEY and SVGAGI. The CDR3 runs 13 residues. V was cut by 9 bases and J by 0 bases, with 11 bases left in between. CDR3 sequence reads: CASRGRMNTEAFF. In nucleotides, the CDR3 is TGTGCCAGTCGGGGGCGAATGAACACTGAAGCTTTCTTT.

The chain uses TRBV5-8 and TRBJ1-2; D is perhaps TRBD1 (5 bases). The CDR3 consists of 14 residues. Germline CDR1 is SGHTS and CDR2 is YDEGEE. Trimming left V 2 bases short and J 8 bases short, with 16 bases between. CDR3 protein: CASSFQMGVDGYTF. The DNA of the CDR3 is TGTGCCAGCAGCTTTCAGATGGGGGTTGACGGCTACACCTTC. The complete variable domain, with remaining parts taken from reference TRBV5-8 and TRBJ1-2, reads EAGVTQSPTHLIKTRGQQATLRCSPISGHTSVYWYQQALGLGLQFLLWYDEGEERNRGNFPPRFSGRQFPNYSSELNVNALELEDSALYLCASSFQMGVDGYTFGSGTRLTVV.

The chain recombines TRBV3-1 (or the pseudogene TRBV3-2) with TRBJ2-2; tentative D call: TRBD2 (6 bases). Germline V lookup: CDR1 LGHDT, CDR2 YNNKEL (reference sequence). The CDR3 extends over 15 amino acids. The V end was cut by 6 bases, the J end by 2 bases, with 13 bases between. CDR3 amino acids: CASSLGLINTGELFF. DNA of the CDR3: TGTGCCAGCAGTCTGGGACTCATAAACACCGGGGAGCTGTTTTTT.

The chain couples TRBV23-1 to TRBJ1-2; weak D call: TRBD1 (6 bases). TRBV23-1 is annotated as an ORF whose role is uncertain. V lost 10 bases to trimming and J lost 2 bases, with 17 bases between them. The CDR3 spans 14 residues. The CDR3 DNA follows: TGCGCCACCCAGGAGAGGGACAAGAACTATGGCTACACCTTC. Its translation: CATQERDKNYGYTF.

The J gene is TRBJ2-1, the V gene TRBV6-5; 13 positions agree with TRBD2. CDR3 length: 14 amino acids. V shed 6 bases, J shed 6 bases, and the junction held 2 bases outside the gene matches. CDR1 is MNHEY and CDR2 is SVGAGI in the germline V gene. The CDR3 bases are TGTGCCAGCAGCAGGACTAGCGGGAGCAATGAGCAGTTCTTC. It specifies CASSRTSGSNEQFF.

The chain has TRBV25-1 and TRBJ1-2, with unresolved D. From germline, CDR1 is MGHDK and CDR2 SYGVNS. The V gene lost 4 bases and the J gene lost 3 bases, with 12 bases spanning the gap. The CDR3 totals 14 residues. CDR3 coding DNA: TGTGCCAGCAGTGCCCCGGATAAGGACTATGGCTACACCTTC. Translating gives CASSAPDKDYGYTF.

CDR3 coding DNA: TGTGCCAGCAGTGCCTCCCGCAGGGGAAGCACAGATACGCAGTATTTT. It codes for CASSASRRGSTDTQYF. The chain has TRBV6-1 and TRBJ2-3, with a possible D match to TRBD1 (6 bases). This CDR3 contains 16 residues. Looked up from germline, CDR1 is MNHNS and CDR2 is SASEGT. Trimming removed 4 bases at V and 0 bases at J, with 14 bases between.

The chain joins TRBV10-3 to TRBJ1-6, with 8 bases aligning to TRBD1. Germline CDR1 ENHRY, CDR2 SYGVKD. With V trimmed by 6 bases and J by 6 bases, 4 bases remained unmatched. The CDR3 is 14 amino acids. In DNA, the CDR3 is TGTGCCATCAGCGGACAGGGAGGTAATTCACCCCTCCACTTT. Its protein is CAISGQGGNSPLHF.

V and J are TRBV23-1 and TRBJ1-1; 7 positions agree with TRBD1. TRBV23-1 is recorded as an ORF, its role being uncertain. The CDR3 loop spans 15 amino acids. Trimming cost V 2 bases and J 3 bases; bases outside gene matches: 6. The CDR3 is CASSQHFDRDTEAFF. The DNA of the CDR3 is TGCGCCAGCAGTCAACATTTCGACAGGGACACTGAAGCTTTCTTT.

The J gene is TRBJ2-3, the V gene TRBV30, with 8 positions matching TRBD2. From germline, CDR1 is GTSNPN and CDR2 SVGIG (reference sequence). CDR3 length: 14 amino acids. J was trimmed by 4 bases and V by 1 base; bases with no gene match: 4. The CDR3 DNA follows: TGTGCCTGGAGTGCGGGGGGGCCCTCAGATACGCAGTATTTT. Translation: CAWSAGGPSDTQYF.

The gene calls are TRBV20-1 and TRBJ1-2, with TRBD1 matching 8 bases. Per the germline V gene, CDR1 is DFQATT and CDR2 is SNEGSKA (reference sequence). The V segment lost 3 bases and the J segment 7 bases; nucleotides outside the gene matches: 10. CDR3 length: 14 amino acids. The CDR3 spells CSASLGQESRGYTF. The CDR3 DNA sequence: TGCAGTGCTAGTCTGGGACAGGAGAGTCGTGGCTACACCTTC.

This chain uses TRBV5-8 with TRBJ1-2; D is uncertain. The CDR3 has 16 amino acids. The V gene's germline CDR1 is SGHTS and CDR2 YDEGEE. Trimming took 3 bases from V and 3 from J, leaving 18 bases between them. CDR3 residues: CASSSTGTSPYYGYTF. CDR3 nucleotide sequence: TGTGCCAGCAGCTCAACCGGAACGAGCCCGTACTATGGCTACACCTTC. Full variable domain (missing parts from reference TRBV5-8 and TRBJ1-2): EAGVTQSPTHLIKTRGQQATLRCSPISGHTSVYWYQQALGLGLQFLLWYDEGEERNRGNFPPRFSGRQFPNYSSELNVNALELEDSALYLCASSSTGTSPYYGYTFGSGTRLTVV.

The chain has TRBV10-3 and TRBJ1-5; tentative D call: TRBD1 (5 bases). Trimming left V 11 bases short and J 1 base short, with 12 bases between. The CDR3 has 13 residues. The germline V gene encodes CDR1 ENHRY and CDR2 SYGVKD. The CDR3 loop is CAGHRDSNQPQHF. Written as DNA, the CDR3 is TGTGCCGGACACCGGGACAGCAATCAGCCCCAGCATTTT.

The chain couples TRBV3-1 (or the pseudogene TRBV3-2) to TRBJ1-3, with D hard to call. CDR1 is LGHDT and CDR2 is YNNKEL in the germline V gene (reference sequence). The CDR3 is 13 residues long. V was clipped by 0 bases and J by 5 bases, with 5 bases between them. The CDR3 bases are TGTGCCAGCAGCCAAGATGCGCGAAACACCATATATTTT. Its translation is CASSQDARNTIYF.

This clone was counted a few times. The rearrangement uses TRBV6-1 and TRBJ1-5, with D unresolved. Germline CDR1 and CDR2: MNHNS and SASEGT. V lost 2 bases and J 2 bases, leaving 4 bases between the germline ends. The CDR3 runs 13 residues. The DNA of the CDR3 is TGTGCCAGCAGTGAACTGGGCAATCAGCCCCAGCATTTT. It specifies CASSELGNQPQHF.

This sequence joins TRBV29-1 and TRBJ1-1; unclear D gene. V lost 6 bases to trimming and J lost 2 bases, with 13 bases between them. Looked up from germline, CDR1 is SQVTM and CDR2 is ANQGSEA. The CDR3 contains 13 residues. The CDR3 DNA is TGCAGCGTCTCGTGGGGATCCAACACTGAAGCTTTCTTT. It translates to CSVSWGSNTEAFF.

The V and J genes are TRBV27 and TRBJ1-2, with 8 bases fitting TRBD1. This CDR3 is built from 19 residues. V was pared by 4 bases and J by 4 bases, with 20 bases of the junction left unmatched. Germline V lookup: CDR1 MNHEY, CDR2 SMNVEV (reference sequence). The CDR3 nucleotides read TGTGCCAGCAGTTCCCCCCCAGGAAGGGACAGGCCAGGCTCCTATGGCTACACCTTC. The encoded protein is CASSSPPGRDRPGSYGYTF.

This clone has just one count. This chain joins TRBV9 and TRBJ1-3; a weak D match, TRBD1 (5 bases). This CDR3 comprises 16 residues. V dropped 1 base and J dropped 3 bases, with 14 bases sitting between them. Germline V lookup: CDR1 SGDLS, CDR2 YYNGEE. CDR3 DNA sequence: TGTGCCAGCAGCGTAAGCGGGGGGACGGTTGGAAACACCATATATTTT. As protein: CASSVSGGTVGNTIYF. Combining the CDR3 with reference TRBV9 and TRBJ1-3 gives the whole variable domain DSGVTQTPKHLITATGQRVTLRCSPRSGDLSVYWYQQSLDQGLQFLIQYYNGEERAKGNILERFSAQQFPDLHSELNLSSLELGDSALYFCASSVSGGTVGNTIYFGEGSWLTVV.

The chain recombines TRBV4-2 with TRBJ1-5; D remains unclear. The CDR3 runs 13 residues. The germline CDR1 and CDR2 sequences are LGHNA and YNFKEQ. V dropped 0 bases and J dropped 7 bases, with 7 bases sitting between them. In DNA form, the CDR3 reads TGTGCCAGCAGCCAAGAATTAAGCCAGCCCCAGCATTTT. It codes for CASSQELSQPQHF.

This chain joins TRBV18 and TRBJ1-2; no definite D call. The germline V gene has CDR1 KGHSH and CDR2 LQKENI. The CDR3 is 13 residues long. V was pared by 3 bases and J by 5 bases, with 10 bases between. The DNA of the CDR3 is TGTGCCAGCTCACCGGGAGGGTTTTATGGCTACACCTTC. This codes for CASSPGGFYGYTF. Filled out from reference TRBV18 and TRBJ1-2, the complete variable domain reads NAGVMQNPRHLVRRRGQEARLRCSPMKGHSHVYWYRQLPEEGLKFMVYLQKENIIDESGMPKERFSAEFPKEGPSILRIQQVVRGDSAAYFCASSPGGFYGYTFGSGTRLTVV.

In nucleotides, the CDR3 is TGCGCCAGCAGCCGAGAATCAGCTAACTATGGCTACACCTTC. Translated, it gives CASSRESANYGYTF. V usage is TRBV4-1 and J usage is TRBJ1-2; D call uncertain. CDR3 size: 14 residues. CDR1 is MGHRA, CDR2 YSYEKL, per germline. The ends were cut back, 4 bases at V and 0 bases at J, with 9 bases in the middle.

In its sample, this clone was seen once. The genes are TRBV5-5 and TRBJ1-2; no clear D. The CDR3 has 17 residues. V gave up 3 bases and J gave up 1 base, with 19 bases separating them. Germline CDR1 reads SGHKS; CDR2 reads YYEKEE (reference sequence). CDR3 sequence (DNA): TGTGCCAGCAGCTGGGAGGCTGGAGAGAGACTTAACTATGGCTACACCTTC. Its translation: CASSWEAGERLNYGYTF.